This TCR beta chain was identified during a study of T cell responses to AZD1222 COVID-19 vaccine. Regarding the study as a whole: Only 6 or 7 individuals given AZD1222 were seropositive at baseline.

The CDR3 covers 14 residues. Germline CDR1 KGHDR, CDR2 SFDVKD. Trimming left V 3 bases short and J 6 bases short, with 11 bases between. For this clone: The antigen is not known.

Sequenced by immunoSEQ multiplex PCR; TCRdb stores in-frame clones only, minus some. This table has about 130,000 clones, around 92% appearing once. Material: peripheral blood, obtained on day 0 of AZD1222 vaccination. This TCR was recovered from an adult in good health. V usage is TRBV24-1 and J usage is TRBJ2-1; D possibly corresponds to TRBD1 (5 bases). The CDR3 region has the DNA TGTGCCACCAGTGATCCTGGACACGGCAATGAGCAGTTCTTC. This encodes CATSDPGHGNEQFF.